These T cell receptor beta chains were read from a single sample in a study of OX40 agonist ivuxolimab in advanced cancers. Profiled with immunoSEQ multiplex PCR; TCRdb holds only in-frame clones, not every one. The table has 74,000 or so clones, over 85% seen once. The sample was CD4+ or CD8+ T cells sorted from blood, taken in a trial of the OX40 agonist ivuxolimab. The receptors stem from an adult with an advanced solid tumor such as melanoma, head and neck, liver or kidney cancer. The CDR3 runs from the conserved cysteine through the conserved F or W. Each record gives: V gene, clone size, D gene, J gene, CDR3 protein, CDR3 DNA. The D gene is left open where the match is weak. Some rows mark clone size as missing; the rest say once, few, many or name a class of expanded clone.

TRBV30	NA	TRBD2	TRBJ2-2	CASGTSGGTGELFF	TGTGCCTCCGGGACTAGCGGGGGCACCGGGGAGCTGTTTTTT
TRBV2	NA	TRBD2	TRBJ2-2	CASSRGLAGNTGELFF	TGTGCCAGCAGCCGCGGACTAGCGGGAAACACCGGGGAGCTGTTTTTT
TRBV28	NA	NA	TRBJ2-2	CASSLRTMNTGELFF	TGTGCCAGCAGTTTGCGGACTATGAACACCGGGGAGCTGTTTTTT
TRBV28	once	TRBD2	TRBJ2-3	CASSLILAGPSYF	TGTGCCAGCAGTTTAATACTAGCGGGTCCTTCTTATTTT
TRBV28	NA	TRBD1	TRBJ1-2	CASRVEGGLYGYTF	TGTGCCAGCAGAGTCGAAGGGGGCCTCTATGGCTACACCTTC
TRBV2	NA	NA	TRBJ2-1	CASKRLGSDEQFF	TGTGCCAGCAAACGTCTCGGATCTGATGAGCAGTTCTTC
TRBV6-6	NA	TRBD1	TRBJ1-1	CASNSDRMNTEAFF	TGTGCCAGCAACTCGGACAGGATGAACACTGAAGCTTTCTTT
TRBV7-8	NA	NA	TRBJ1-3	CASSQEVSGNTIYF	TGTGCCAGCAGCCAGGAGGTCTCTGGAAACACCATATATTTT
TRBV4-3	NA	TRBD2	TRBJ2-3	CASSPTLVERGTSTDTQYF	TGCGCCAGCAGTCCTACTTTAGTCGAGCGGGGTACTAGCACAGATACGCAGTATTTT
TRBV7-6	NA	TRBD1	TRBJ2-7	CASSLGTGNGEQYF	TGTGCCAGCAGCCTCGGGACAGGGAATGGCGAGCAGTACTTC
TRBV15	NA	NA	TRBJ2-1	CATSTQRGLPYNEQFF	TGTGCCACCAGCACCCAAAGGGGGTTGCCTTACAATGAGCAGTTCTTC
TRBV7-3	NA	NA	TRBJ1-4	CASSLSQQGEEKLFF	TGTGCCAGCAGCTTATCCCAGCAGGGTGAGGAAAAACTGTTTTTT
TRBV30	once	NA	TRBJ1-4	CAWSVSTNEKLFF	TGTGCCTGGAGTGTATCAACTAATGAAAAACTGTTTTTT
TRBV4-1	NA	TRBD2	TRBJ2-1	CASSQELAGEVDEQFF	TGCGCCAGCAGCCAAGAGCTAGCGGGAGAGGTCGATGAGCAGTTCTTC
TRBV7-8	NA	NA	TRBJ1-3	CASSLVAGTGNTIYF	TGTGCCAGCAGCTTAGTAGCGGGGACTGGAAACACCATATATTTT
TRBV4-3	NA	NA	TRBJ2-1	CASSQDLVSGFGAEQFF	TGCGCCAGCAGCCAAGATTTGGTCAGTGGGTTTGGGGCTGAGCAGTTCTTC
TRBV5-1	NA	NA	TRBJ2-2	CASSSGGTAMNTGELFF	TGCGCCAGCAGCTCTGGGGGGACAGCGATGAACACCGGGGAGCTGTTTTTT
TRBV7-2	NA	NA	TRBJ2-3	CASSSKDTQYF	TGTGCCAGCAGCTCGAAGGATACGCAGTATTTT
TRBV30	NA	NA	TRBJ2-7	CAWRLGSYEQYF	TGTGCCTGGAGGCTAGGGTCCTACGAGCAGTACTTC
TRBV29-1	NA	TRBD1	TRBJ1-1	CSVQGQGNNEAFF	TGCAGCGTACAGGGACAGGGGAATAATGAAGCTTTCTTT
TRBV19	NA	TRBD1	TRBJ1-2	CASRGQGTRYGYTF	TGTGCCAGTAGGGGACAGGGGACCCGCTATGGCTACACCTTC
TRBV30	NA	NA	TRBJ1-1	CAWSWGVPEAFF	TGTGCCTGGAGTTGGGGGGTACCTGAAGCTTTCTTT
TRBV6-6	NA	TRBD1	TRBJ1-1	CASSFRDRATEAFF	TGTGCCAGCAGTTTCCGGGACAGGGCCACTGAAGCTTTCTTT
TRBV7-2	NA	NA	TRBJ1-2	CASSLAQVTASNYGYTF	TGTGCCAGCAGCTTAGCGCAGGTGACAGCCTCTAACTATGGCTACACCTTC
TRBV30	NA	TRBD2	TRBJ2-7	CAWSGTSGGYEQYF	TGTGCCTGGAGCGGGACTAGCGGTGGATACGAGCAGTACTTC
TRBV6-5	NA	TRBD1	TRBJ1-1	CASTMGQGNTEAFF	TGTGCCAGCACCATGGGACAGGGGAACACTGAAGCTTTCTTT
TRBV27	NA	NA	TRBJ2-7	CASSFTGGPYEQYF	TGTGCCAGCAGTTTCACAGGCGGCCCCTACGAGCAGTACTTC
TRBV7-2	NA	TRBD1	TRBJ2-7	CASSQEGQGAREQYF	TGCGCCAGCAGCCAAGAGGGGCAGGGGGCGAGGGAGCAGTACTTC
TRBV11-2	NA	TRBD2	TRBJ2-1	CASSLRRLARQDEQFF	TGTGCCAGCAGCTTGCGGAGACTAGCGCGCCAGGATGAGCAGTTCTTC
TRBV10-3	NA	NA	TRBJ2-1	CAISEMVGGLLNEQFF	TGTGCCATCAGTGAGATGGTCGGAGGGCTCCTGAATGAGCAGTTCTTC
TRBV29-1	NA	TRBD2	TRBJ2-3	CSVEGSRLAGGTDTQYF	TGCAGCGTTGAAGGATCTCGACTAGCGGGGGGCACAGATACGCAGTATTTT
TRBV29-1	NA	NA	TRBJ2-3	CSVGHLDTQYF	TGCAGCGTGGGACATTTAGATACGCAGTATTTT
TRBV6-6	NA	NA	TRBJ1-1	CASSYMEGDTEAFF	TGTGCCAGCAGTTATATGGAGGGAGACACTGAAGCTTTCTTT
TRBV11-2	NA	NA	TRBJ1-4	CASSFRGTATNEKLFF	TGTGCCAGCAGCTTCCGGGGGACGGCAACTAATGAAAAACTGTTTTTT
TRBV28	once	NA	TRBJ1-4	CASSLPQRGYNEKLFF	TGTGCCAGCAGTTTACCCCAGCGGGGTTATAATGAAAAACTGTTTTTT